A selection of T cell receptor beta chains follows, all from one sample in a study of vaccination effects on CD4 cells after COVID-19. Their antigens remain unidentified. The table came from immunoSEQ multiplex PCR; TCRdb's copy has only in-frame clones and leaves some out. The sample lists 40,000 to 50,000 clones, about three quarters occurring once. Sequenced here: CD4+ T cells from PBMCs cultured without peptide, sampled after COVID-19 vaccination. The receptors come from a human donor who received a COVID-19 vaccine. The CDR3 runs from the conserved cysteine through the conserved F or W.

j_gene | v_gene | CDR3aa
TRBJ2-7 | TRBV19 | CASKRTGQGSYEQYF
TRBJ2-2 | TRBV18 | CASSPQGQGSTGELFF
TRBJ2-5 | TRBV6-2/TRBV6-3 | CASSYGTSGIKETQYF
TRBJ1-6 | TRBV6-5 | CASSSGGTNSPLHF
TRBJ2-1 | TRBV4-1 | CASSQRAGTQYNEQFF
TRBJ1-3 | TRBV4-1 | CASSQAGTVTSYTIYF
TRBJ2-7 | TRBV18 | CASSPLWVAGGSYEQYF
TRBJ2-5 | TRBV7-9 | CASSLGLAGGQETQYF
TRBJ2-7 | TRBV5-1 | CASSLARDAFTYEQYF
TRBJ1-6 | TRBV18 | CASSDDLRGSPLHF
TRBJ2-4 | TRBV19 | CASSNRQGGSNIQYF
TRBJ1-2 | TRBV25-1 | CASSPDITYGYTF
TRBJ2-7 | TRBV5-1 | CASSLGWGAMGEQYF
TRBJ2-7 | TRBV19 | CASSPLQGGYLEQYF
TRBJ2-5 | TRBV6-5 | CASRGWYETQYF
TRBJ2-5 | TRBV27 | CASSPRIAGAQETQYF
TRBJ1-2 | TRBV12-3/TRBV12-4 | CASSDRGLRGYTF
TRBJ1-2 | TRBV6-5 | CASTRLSYGYTF
TRBJ2-1 | TRBV5-5 | CASSFEPAGEQFF
TRBJ2-7 | TRBV20-1 | CSARQGWEQYF
TRBJ2-5 | TRBV6-1 | CASSEGGPVSQYF
TRBJ2-3 | TRBV5-1 | CASSIGGIAADTQYF
TRBJ2-1 | TRBV6-1 | CASSEGLGSNNEQFF
TRBJ1-5 | TRBV6-1 | CASSARGQLSNQPQHF